Included here is one T cell receptor (beta chain) sequence, with context. Its antigen remains unknown. The sample is drawn from a study of long-term antiretroviral therapy in people with HIV. Study-wide background: The oldest specimens predate the 2015 immediate-ART recommendation by about a decade. The study's findings and limits: Blood draws took place between about 2004 and 2017 and possibly involved older ART regimens. On ART adherence, viral resistance or therapy changes, no data were available.

The CDR3 covers 16 residues. CDR1 and CDR2 (germline): SGHRS, YFSETQ. V lost 2 bases to trimming and J lost 2 bases, with 14 bases between them. It was version v3.0 of the immunoSEQ assay that was run at survey level. The sequencing target was 40,000-50,000 T-cell genomes per sample. This table comes from immunoSEQ multiplex PCR, and its TCRdb copy is limited to in-frame clones, with some not included. The sample holds some 10,000 clones, about 86% seen once. The V and J genes are TRBV5-1 and TRBJ2-1; TRBD1 is a possible D gene (6 bases). The clonotype was recovered from a man over 45 with HIV. This specimen was unsorted PBMCs, taken 7 to 7.5 years after starting antiretroviral therapy. Written as DNA, the CDR3 is TGCGCCAGCAGCTTTTTTACGACAGGCACCTACAATGAGCAGTTCTTC. Its protein product is CASSFFTTGTYNEQFF.